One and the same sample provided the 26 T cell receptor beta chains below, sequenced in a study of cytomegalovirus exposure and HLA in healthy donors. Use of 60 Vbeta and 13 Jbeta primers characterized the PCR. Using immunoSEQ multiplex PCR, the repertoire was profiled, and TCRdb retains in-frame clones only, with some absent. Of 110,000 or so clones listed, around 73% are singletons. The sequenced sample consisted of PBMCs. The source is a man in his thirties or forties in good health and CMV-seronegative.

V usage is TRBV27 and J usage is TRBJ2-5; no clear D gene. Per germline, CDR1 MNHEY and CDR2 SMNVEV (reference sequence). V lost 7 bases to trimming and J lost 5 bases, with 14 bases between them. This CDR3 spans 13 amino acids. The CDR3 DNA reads TGTGCCAGCAAATCTAGGCTCCGGGAGACCCAGTACTTC. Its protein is CASKSRLRETQYF.

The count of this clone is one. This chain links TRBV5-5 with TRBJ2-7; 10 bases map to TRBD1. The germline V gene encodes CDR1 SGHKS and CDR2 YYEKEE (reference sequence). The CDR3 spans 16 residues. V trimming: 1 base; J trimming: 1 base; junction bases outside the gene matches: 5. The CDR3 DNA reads TGTGCCAGCAGCTTGCTCCAGGGACAGGGGTCCTACGAGCAGTACTTC. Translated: CASSLLQGQGSYEQYF.

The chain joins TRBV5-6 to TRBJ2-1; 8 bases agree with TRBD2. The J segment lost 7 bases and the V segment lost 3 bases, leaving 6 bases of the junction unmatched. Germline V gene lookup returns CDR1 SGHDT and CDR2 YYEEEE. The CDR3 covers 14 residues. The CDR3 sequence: CASSYPPGGNEQFF. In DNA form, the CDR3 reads TGTGCCAGCAGCTACCCCCCGGGGGGGAATGAGCAGTTCTTC.

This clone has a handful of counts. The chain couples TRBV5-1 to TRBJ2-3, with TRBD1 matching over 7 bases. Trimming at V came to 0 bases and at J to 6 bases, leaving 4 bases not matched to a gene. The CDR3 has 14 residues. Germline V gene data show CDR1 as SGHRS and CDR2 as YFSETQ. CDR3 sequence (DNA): TGCGCCAGCAGCTTGGCACAGGGGAGCGATACGCAGTATTTT. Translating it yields CASSLAQGSDTQYF. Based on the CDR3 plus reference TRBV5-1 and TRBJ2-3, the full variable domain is KAGVTQTPRYLIKTRGQQVTLSCSPISGHRSVSWYQQTPGQGLQFLFEYFSETQRNKGNFPGRFSGRQFSNSRSEMNVSTLELGDSALYLCASSLAQGSDTQYFGPGTRLTVL.

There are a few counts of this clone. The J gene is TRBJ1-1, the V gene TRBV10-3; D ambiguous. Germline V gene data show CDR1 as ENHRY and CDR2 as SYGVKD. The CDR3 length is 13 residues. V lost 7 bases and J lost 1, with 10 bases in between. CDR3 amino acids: CAITLGGNTEAFF. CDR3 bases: TGTGCCATCACCTTAGGAGGGAACACTGAAGCTTTCTTT.

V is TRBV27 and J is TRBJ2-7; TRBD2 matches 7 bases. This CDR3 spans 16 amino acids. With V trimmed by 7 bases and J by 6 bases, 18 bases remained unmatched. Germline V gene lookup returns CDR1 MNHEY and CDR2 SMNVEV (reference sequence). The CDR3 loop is CASNKGGLVRIGEQYF. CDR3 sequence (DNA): TGTGCCAGCAACAAAGGCGGACTAGTTAGGATCGGCGAGCAGTACTTC.

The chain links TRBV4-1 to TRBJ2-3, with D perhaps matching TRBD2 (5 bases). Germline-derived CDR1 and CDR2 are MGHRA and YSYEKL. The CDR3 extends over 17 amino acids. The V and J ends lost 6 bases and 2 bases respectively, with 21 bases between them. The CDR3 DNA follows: TGCGCCAGCAGAAAAGTCGGTGGGAGCAAACACACAGATACGCAGTATTTT. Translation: CASRKVGGSKHTDTQYF.

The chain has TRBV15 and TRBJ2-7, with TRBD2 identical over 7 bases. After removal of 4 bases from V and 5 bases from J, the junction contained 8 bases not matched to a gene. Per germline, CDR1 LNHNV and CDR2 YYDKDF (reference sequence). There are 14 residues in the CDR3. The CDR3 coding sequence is TGTGCCACCAGCACCTTGGGGGGAGGGAACGAGCAGTACTTC. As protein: CATSTLGGGNEQYF.

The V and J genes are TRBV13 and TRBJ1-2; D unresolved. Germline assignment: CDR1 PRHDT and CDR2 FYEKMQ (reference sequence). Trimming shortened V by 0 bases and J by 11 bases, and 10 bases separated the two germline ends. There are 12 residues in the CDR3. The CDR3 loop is CASSLGPGVYTF. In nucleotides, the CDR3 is TGTGCCAGCAGCTTAGGACCCGGGGTGTACACCTTC.

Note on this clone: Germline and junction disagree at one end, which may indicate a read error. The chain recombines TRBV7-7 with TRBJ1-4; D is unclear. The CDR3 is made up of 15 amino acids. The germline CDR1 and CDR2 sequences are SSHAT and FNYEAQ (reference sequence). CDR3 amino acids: CASSLSSAGNEKLFF. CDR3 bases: TGTGCTAGCAGCTTATCGTCCGCGGGTAATGAAAAACTGTTTTTT. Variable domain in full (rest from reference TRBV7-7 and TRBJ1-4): GAGVSQSPRYKVTKRGQDVTLRCDPISSHATLYWYQQALGQGPEFLTYFNYEAQPDKSGLPSDRFSAERPEGSISTLTIQRTEQRDSAMYRCASSLSSAGNEKLFFGSGTQLSVL.

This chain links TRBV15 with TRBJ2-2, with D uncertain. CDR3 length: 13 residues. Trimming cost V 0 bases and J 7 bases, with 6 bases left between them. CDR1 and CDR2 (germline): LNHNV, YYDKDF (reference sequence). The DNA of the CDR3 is TGTGCCACCAGCAGAGATTTTTACGGGGAGCTGTTTTTT. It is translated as CATSRDFYGELFF.

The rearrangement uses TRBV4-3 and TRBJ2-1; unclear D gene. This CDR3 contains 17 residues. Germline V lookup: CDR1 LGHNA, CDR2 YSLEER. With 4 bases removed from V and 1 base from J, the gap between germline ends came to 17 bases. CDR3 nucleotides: TGCGCCAGCAGCCGGCAGGCGATTTATGGATCCTACAATGAGCAGTTCTTC. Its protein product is CASSRQAIYGSYNEQFF.

DNA of the CDR3: TGTGCCAGCAGTAAAGGGACGCCCGGGGTGTCCCACGAGCAGTACTTC. It codes for CASSKGTPGVSHEQYF. The chain uses TRBV6-1 and TRBJ2-7, with D possibly being TRBD1 or TRBD2 (5 bases each). Germline values: CDR1 MNHNS, CDR2 SASEGT. There are 16 residues in the CDR3. With 5 bases removed from V and 5 bases from J, the gap between germline ends came to 22 bases.

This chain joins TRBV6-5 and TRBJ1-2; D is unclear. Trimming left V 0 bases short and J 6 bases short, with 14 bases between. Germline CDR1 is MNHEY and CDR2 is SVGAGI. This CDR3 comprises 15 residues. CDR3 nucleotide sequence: TGTGCCAGCAGTTACTCGATCCGGGGAGGAGATGGCTACACCTTC. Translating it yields CASSYSIRGGDGYTF.

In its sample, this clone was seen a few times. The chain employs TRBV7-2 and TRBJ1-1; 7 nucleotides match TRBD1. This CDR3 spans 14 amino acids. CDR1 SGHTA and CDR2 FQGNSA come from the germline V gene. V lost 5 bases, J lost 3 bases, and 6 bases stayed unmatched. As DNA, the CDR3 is TGTGCCAGCAGCCGAATGGGACAGCACACTGAAGCTTTCTTT. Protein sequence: CASSRMGQHTEAFF. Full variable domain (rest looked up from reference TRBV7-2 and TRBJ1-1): GAGVSQSPSNKVTEKGKDVELRCDPISGHTALYWYRQSLGQGLEFLIYFQGNSAPDKSGLPSDRFSAERTGGSVSTLTIQRTQQEDSAVYLCASSRMGQHTEAFFGQGTRLTVV.

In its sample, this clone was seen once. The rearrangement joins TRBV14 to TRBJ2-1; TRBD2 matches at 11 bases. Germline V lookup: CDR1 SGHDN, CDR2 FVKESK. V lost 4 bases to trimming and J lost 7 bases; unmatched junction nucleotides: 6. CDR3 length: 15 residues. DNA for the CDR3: TGTGCCAGCAGCCCTGGGACTAGCGGTAATAATGAGCAGTTCTTC. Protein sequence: CASSPGTSGNNEQFF.

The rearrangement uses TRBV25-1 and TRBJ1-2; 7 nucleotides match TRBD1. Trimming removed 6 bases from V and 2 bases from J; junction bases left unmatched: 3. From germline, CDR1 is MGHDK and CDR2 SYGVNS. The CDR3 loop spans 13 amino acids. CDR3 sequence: CASRATGNYGYTF. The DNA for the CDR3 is TGTGCCAGCAGAGCGACAGGGAACTATGGCTACACCTTC.

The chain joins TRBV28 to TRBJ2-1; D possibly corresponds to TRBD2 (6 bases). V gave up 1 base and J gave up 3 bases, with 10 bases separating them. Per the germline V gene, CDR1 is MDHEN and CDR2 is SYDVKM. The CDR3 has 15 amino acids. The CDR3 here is CASSLLAGIYNEQFF. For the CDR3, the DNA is TGTGCCAGCAGTTTATTGGCGGGAATCTACAATGAGCAGTTCTTC.

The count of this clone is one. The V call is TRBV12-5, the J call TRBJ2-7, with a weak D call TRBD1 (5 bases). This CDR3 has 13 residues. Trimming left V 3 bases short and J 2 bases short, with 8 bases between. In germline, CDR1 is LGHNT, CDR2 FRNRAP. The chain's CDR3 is CASGLTGPYEQYF. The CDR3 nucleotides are TGTGCTAGTGGTTTAACAGGTCCCTACGAGCAGTACTTC.

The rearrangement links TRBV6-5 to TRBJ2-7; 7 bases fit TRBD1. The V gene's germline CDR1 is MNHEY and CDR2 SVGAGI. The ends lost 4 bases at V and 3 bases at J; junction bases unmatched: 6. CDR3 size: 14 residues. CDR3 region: CASSSGTDFYEQYF. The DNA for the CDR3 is TGTGCCAGCAGTTCCGGGACAGACTTCTACGAGCAGTACTTC.

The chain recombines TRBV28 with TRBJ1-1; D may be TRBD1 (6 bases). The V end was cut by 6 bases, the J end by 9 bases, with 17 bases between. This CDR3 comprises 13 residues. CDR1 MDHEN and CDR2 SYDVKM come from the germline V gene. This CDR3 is CASSPSLGAKAFF. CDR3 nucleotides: TGTGCCAGCAGCCCGAGTTTGGGGGCCAAAGCTTTCTTT.

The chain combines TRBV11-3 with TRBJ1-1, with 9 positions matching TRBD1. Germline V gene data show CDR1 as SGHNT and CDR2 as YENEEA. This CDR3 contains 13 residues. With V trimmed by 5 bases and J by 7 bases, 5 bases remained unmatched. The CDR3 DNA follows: TGTGCCAGCAGCGAGGGACAGGGTTATGAAGCTTTCTTT. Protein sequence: CASSEGQGYEAFF.

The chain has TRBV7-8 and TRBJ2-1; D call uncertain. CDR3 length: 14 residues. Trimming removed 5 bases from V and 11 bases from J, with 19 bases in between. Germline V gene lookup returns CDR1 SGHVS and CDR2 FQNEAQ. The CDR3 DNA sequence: TGTGCCAGCAGCCTAGGCGCTACCCCGGGTCAGCAGTTCTTC. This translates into CASSLGATPGQQFF.

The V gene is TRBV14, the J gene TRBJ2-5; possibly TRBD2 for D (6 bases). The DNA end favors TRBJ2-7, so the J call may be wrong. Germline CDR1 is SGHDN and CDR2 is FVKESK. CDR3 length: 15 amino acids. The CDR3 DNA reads TGTGCCAGCAGCCAAGTACTAGCCAGCTCCTACGAGCAGTACTTC. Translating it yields CASSQVLASSYEQYF.

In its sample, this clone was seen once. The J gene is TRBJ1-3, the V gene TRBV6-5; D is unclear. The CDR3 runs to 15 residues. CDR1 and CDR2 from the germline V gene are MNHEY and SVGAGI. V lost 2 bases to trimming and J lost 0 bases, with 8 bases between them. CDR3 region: CASSYARGSGNTIYF. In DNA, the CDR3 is TGTGCCAGCAGTTACGCGCGGGGCTCTGGAAACACCATATATTTT.

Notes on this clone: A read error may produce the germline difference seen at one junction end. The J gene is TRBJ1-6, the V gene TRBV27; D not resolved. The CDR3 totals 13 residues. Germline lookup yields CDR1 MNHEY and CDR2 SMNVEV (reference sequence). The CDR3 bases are TGTGCCAGCAGTTTATCCTTTAATTCACCCCTCCACTTT. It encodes CASSLSFNSPLHF.